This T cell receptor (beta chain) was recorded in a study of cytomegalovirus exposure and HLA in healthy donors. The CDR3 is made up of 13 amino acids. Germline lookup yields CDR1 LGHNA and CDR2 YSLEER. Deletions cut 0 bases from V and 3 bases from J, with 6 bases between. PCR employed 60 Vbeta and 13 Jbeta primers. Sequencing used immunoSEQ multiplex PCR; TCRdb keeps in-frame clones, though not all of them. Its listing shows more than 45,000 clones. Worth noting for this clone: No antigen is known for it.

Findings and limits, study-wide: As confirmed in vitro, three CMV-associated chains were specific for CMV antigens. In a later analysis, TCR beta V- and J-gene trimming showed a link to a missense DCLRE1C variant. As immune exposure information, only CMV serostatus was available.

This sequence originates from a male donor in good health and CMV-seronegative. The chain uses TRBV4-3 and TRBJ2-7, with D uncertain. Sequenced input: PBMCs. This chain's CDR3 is CASSQDPHYEQYF. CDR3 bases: TGCGCCAGCAGCCAAGACCCCCACTACGAGCAGTACTTC.